Each of the 17 T cell receptor beta chains below was sequenced from the same sample in a study of T cell clonotyping in hematopoietic cell transplantation. Generated by immunoSEQ multiplex PCR, the TCRdb table keeps only in-frame clones and is missing some. The sample has 10,000 or so clones; about 79% are singletons. The sequencing here drew on peripheral blood mononuclear cells, taken 180 days after allogeneic stem cell transplant. All receptors come from a female patient between 50 and 59 years old who had an allogeneic stem cell transplant from a related donor, so the T cells may come from the graft donor. Some clones in this sample may be carry-over from other donors' samples.

This sequence joins TRBV7-9 and TRBJ2-3, with 9 bases that match TRBD2. Germline values: CDR1 SEHNR, CDR2 FQNEAQ (reference sequence). The J segment lost 2 bases and the V segment lost 2 bases, leaving 5 bases of the junction unmatched. This CDR3 region has 16 residues. The CDR3 loop reads CASSLPGLASTDTQYF. The CDR3 bases are TGTGCCAGCAGCTTACCGGGACTAGCCTCCACAGATACGCAGTATTTT.

The rearrangement joins TRBV7-9 to TRBJ1-4; the D gene is possibly TRBD1 (5 bases). The germline gives CDR1 SEHNR, CDR2 FQNEAQ (reference sequence). This CDR3 comprises 14 residues. Trimming removed 5 bases from V and 8 bases from J, with 15 bases in between. CDR3 sequence (DNA): TGTGCCAGCAGCCCGTTGGGGGTACGCGAAAAACTGTTTTTT. Its translation: CASSPLGVREKLFF. Based on the CDR3 plus reference TRBV7-9 and TRBJ1-4, the full variable domain is DTGVSQNPRHKITKRGQNVTFRCDPISEHNRLYWYRQTLGQGPEFLTYFQNEAQLEKSRLLSDRFSAERPKGSFSTLEIQRTEQGDSAMYLCASSPLGVREKLFFGSGTQLSVL.

The chain couples TRBV13 to TRBJ1-2; 8 nucleotides align to TRBD1. The V segment lost 6 bases and the J segment 0 bases; nucleotides outside the gene matches: 6. The CDR3 totals 15 residues. Per the germline V gene, CDR1 is PRHDT and CDR2 is FYEKMQ (reference sequence). The CDR3 region has the DNA TGTGCCAGCAGATTTACAGGGGGAACTAACTATGGCTACACCTTC. This gives the protein CASRFTGGTNYGYTF. Supplemented by reference TRBV13 and TRBJ1-2, the full variable domain reads AAGVIQSPRHLIKEKRETATLKCYPIPRHDTVYWYQQGPGQDPQFLISFYEKMQSDKGSIPDRFSAQQFSDYHSELNMSSLELGDSALYFCASRFTGGTNYGYTFGSGTRLTVV.

The rearrangement joins TRBV14 to TRBJ2-3; unclear D gene. The CDR3 runs 13 residues. Trimming removed 7 bases from V and 6 bases from J, with 14 bases in between. CDR1 and CDR2 (germline): SGHDN, FVKESK. The chain's CDR3 is CASTLNLGDTQYF. Here the CDR3 DNA reads TGTGCCAGCACCTTAAACCTAGGGGATACGCAGTATTTT.

The chain combines TRBV7-9 with TRBJ2-7; TRBD1 or TRBD2 may be the D gene (6 bases each). Trimming pared 2 bases from V and 9 bases from J, leaving 14 bases between. The CDR3 sequence is 13 residues long. Germline V gene sequence: CDR1 SEHNR, CDR2 FQNEAQ (reference sequence). DNA of the CDR3: TGTGCCAGCAGCTTACCGCTCGAGGGGGGGCAGTACTTC. Its translation is CASSLPLEGGQYF.

This clone occurred once. This chain joins TRBV28 and TRBJ2-7; the D is unclear. Trimming took 3 bases from V and 2 from J, leaving 14 bases between them. Germline V gene data show CDR1 as MDHEN and CDR2 as SYDVKM. There are 15 residues in the CDR3. This CDR3 reads CASSFLGTRTYEQYF. In DNA form, the CDR3 reads TGTGCCAGCAGTTTCCTGGGCACAAGAACCTACGAGCAGTACTTC.

The rearrangement links TRBV30 to TRBJ1-4; 7 bases match TRBD1. The CDR3 has 17 amino acids. Losses at the gene ends were 8 bases for V and 7 bases for J; bases not matched to a gene: 22. Germline CDR1 is GTSNPN and CDR2 is SVGIG (reference sequence). The CDR3 reads CAGNRDRTFIRSEKLFF. The CDR3 nucleotides read TGTGCCGGTAACCGGGACAGAACATTCATTCGAAGTGAAAAACTGTTTTTT.

By share, this clone ranks as medium-sized (0.01 to 0.1%). The gene calls are TRBV10-3 and TRBJ1-1; D not certain. Germline assignment: CDR1 ENHRY and CDR2 SYGVKD. The length of the CDR3 is 14 residues. Trimming pared 3 bases from V and 1 base from J, leaving 9 bases between. CDR3 bases: TGTGCCATCAGTGAAGACAACCCGAACACTGAAGCTTTCTTT. It is translated as CAISEDNPNTEAFF.

The J gene is TRBJ1-6, the V gene TRBV5-4; D gene unclear. Trimming shortened V by 4 bases and J by 6 bases, and 11 bases separated the two germline ends. CDR1 SGHNT and CDR2 YYREEE come from the germline V gene (reference sequence). This CDR3 region has 14 residues. CDR3 sequence reads: CASSLRATNSPLHF. For the CDR3, the DNA is TGTGCCAGCAGCCTCCGGGCCACTAATTCACCCCTCCACTTT. The full variable domain, completed using reference TRBV5-4 and TRBJ1-6, is ETGVTQSPTHLIKTRGQQVTLRCSSQSGHNTVSWYQQALGQGPQFIFQYYREEENGRGNFPPRFSGLQFPNYSSELNVNALELDDSALYLCASSLRATNSPLHFGNGTRLTVT.

The V gene is TRBV27, the J gene TRBJ1-1, with D perhaps matching TRBD1 (5 bases). CDR1 and CDR2 (germline): MNHEY, SMNVEV (reference sequence). The germline V and J ends were trimmed by 6 bases and 4 bases, with 12 bases remaining between them. This CDR3 region has 13 residues. CDR3 region: CASSSYRGTEAFF. CDR3 sequence (DNA): TGTGCCAGCAGCTCTTATAGGGGCACTGAAGCTTTCTTT.

V usage is TRBV27 and J usage is TRBJ1-5; perhaps TRBD1 as D (6 bases). In germline, CDR1 is MNHEY, CDR2 SMNVEV (reference sequence). CDR3 length equals 15 residues. V was shortened by 4 bases and J by 6 bases, with 16 bases between the two germline ends. CDR3 sequence (DNA): TGTGCCAGCAGTTCCAGGGACAACGGCGGTCAGCCCCAGCATTTT. It encodes CASSSRDNGGQPQHF.

V and J are TRBV5-1 and TRBJ2-3, with D possibly being TRBD1 or TRBD2 (5 bases each). Germline CDR1 and CDR2: SGHRS and YFSETQ. The ends were cut back, 3 bases at V and 2 bases at J, with 10 bases in the middle. The CDR3 has 14 residues. The DNA for the CDR3 is TGCGCCAGCAGCTCGGGGACCTTCACAGATACGCAGTATTTT. Residues: CASSSGTFTDTQYF.

In this sample, this clone turned up once. This chain joins TRBV19 and TRBJ2-1, with TRBD2 identical over 9 bases. The CDR3 loop spans 16 amino acids. Germline V gives CDR1 LNHDA, CDR2 SQIVND (reference sequence). Unmatched junction bases numbered 12, after V lost 5 bases and J lost 7 bases. The CDR3 is CASSRPGLASRNEQFF. For the CDR3, the DNA is TGTGCCAGTAGTCGACCGGGACTAGCTTCGAGAAATGAGCAGTTCTTC.

V gene TRBV27 combines with J gene TRBJ2-2; D perhaps matches TRBD2 (7 bases). The CDR3 consists of 17 residues. Germline-derived CDR1 and CDR2 are MNHEY and SMNVEV (reference sequence). V was trimmed by 1 base and J by 6 bases, leaving 18 bases between them. The CDR3 coding sequence is TGTGCCAGCAGTTTATATTTCGGGGGGCGCGGATCCGGGGAGCTGTTTTTT. Its protein product is CASSLYFGGRGSGELFF.

Only a few counts were recorded for this clone. The rearrangement joins TRBV4-3 to TRBJ2-3, with D maybe TRBD2 (5 bases). The germline gives CDR1 LGHNA, CDR2 YSLEER. V was pared by 4 bases and J by 0 bases, with 17 bases between. CDR3 length equals 17 residues. The CDR3 spells CASSPKVRAPSTDTQYF. The CDR3 DNA follows: TGCGCCAGCAGCCCGAAAGTGAGGGCTCCTAGCACAGATACGCAGTATTTT.

In its sample, this clone ranks as medium-sized. The J gene is TRBJ1-6, the V gene TRBV4-3; 7 bases agree with TRBD1. Germline V gene lookup returns CDR1 LGHNA and CDR2 YSLEER. The V gene end was trimmed by 3 bases and the J gene end by 4 bases; junction bases not matched to a gene: 3. This CDR3 contains 15 residues. The CDR3 DNA sequence: TGCGCCAGCAGCCAGCCGGGACAGTATAATTCACCCCTCCACTTT. Its translation is CASSQPGQYNSPLHF.

The chain's CDR3 is CSVELWGSHSYEQYF. The CDR3 bases are TGCAGCGTTGAACTATGGGGGTCCCACTCCTACGAGCAGTACTTC. V and J are TRBV29-1 and TRBJ2-7; either TRBD1 or TRBD2 may supply D (5 bases each). Germline CDR1 is SQVTM and CDR2 is ANQGSEA. Trimming cost V 2 bases and J 0 bases, with 14 bases left between them. The CDR3 loop spans 15 amino acids.